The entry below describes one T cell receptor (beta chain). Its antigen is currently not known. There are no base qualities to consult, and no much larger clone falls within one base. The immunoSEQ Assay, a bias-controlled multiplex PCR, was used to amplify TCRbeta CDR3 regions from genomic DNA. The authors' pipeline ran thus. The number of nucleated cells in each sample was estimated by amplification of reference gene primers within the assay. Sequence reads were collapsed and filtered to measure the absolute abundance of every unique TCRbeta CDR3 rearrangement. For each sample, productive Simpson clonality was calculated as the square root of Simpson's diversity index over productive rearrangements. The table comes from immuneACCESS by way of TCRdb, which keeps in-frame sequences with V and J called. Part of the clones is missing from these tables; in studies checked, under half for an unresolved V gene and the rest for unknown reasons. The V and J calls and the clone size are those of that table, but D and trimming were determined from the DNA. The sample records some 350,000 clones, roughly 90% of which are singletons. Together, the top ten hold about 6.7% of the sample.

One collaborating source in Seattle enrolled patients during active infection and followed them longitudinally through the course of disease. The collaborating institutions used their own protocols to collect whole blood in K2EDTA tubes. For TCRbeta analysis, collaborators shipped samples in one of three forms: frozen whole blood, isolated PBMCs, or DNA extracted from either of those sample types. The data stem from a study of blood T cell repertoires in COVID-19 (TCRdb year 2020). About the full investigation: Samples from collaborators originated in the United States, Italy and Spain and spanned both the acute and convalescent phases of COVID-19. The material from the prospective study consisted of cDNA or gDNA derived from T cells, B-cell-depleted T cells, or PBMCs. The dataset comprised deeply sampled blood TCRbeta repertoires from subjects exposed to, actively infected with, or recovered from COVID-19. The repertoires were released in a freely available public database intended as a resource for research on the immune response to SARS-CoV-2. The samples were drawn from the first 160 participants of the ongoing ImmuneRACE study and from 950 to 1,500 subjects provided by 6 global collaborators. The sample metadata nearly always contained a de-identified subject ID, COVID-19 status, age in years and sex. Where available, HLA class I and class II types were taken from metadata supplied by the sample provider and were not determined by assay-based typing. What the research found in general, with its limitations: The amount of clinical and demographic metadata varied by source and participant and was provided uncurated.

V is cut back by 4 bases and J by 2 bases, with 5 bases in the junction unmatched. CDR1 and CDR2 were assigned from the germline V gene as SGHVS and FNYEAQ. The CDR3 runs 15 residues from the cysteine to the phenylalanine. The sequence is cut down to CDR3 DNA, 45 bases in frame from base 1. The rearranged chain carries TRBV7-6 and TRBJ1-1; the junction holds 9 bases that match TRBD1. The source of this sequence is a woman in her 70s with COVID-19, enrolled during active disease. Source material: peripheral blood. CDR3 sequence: CASSSWTGANTEAFF. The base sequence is TGTGCCAGCAGCTCCTGGACAGGGGCTAACACTGAAGCTTTCTTT. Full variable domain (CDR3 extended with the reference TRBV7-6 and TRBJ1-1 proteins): GAGVSQSPRYKVTKRGQDVALRCDPISGHVSLYWYRQALGQGPEFLTYFNYEAQQDKSGLPNDRFSAERPEGSISTLTIQRTEQRDSAMYRCASSSWTGANTEAFFGQGTRLTVV.